The 22 T cell receptor beta chains listed next were all sequenced from one sample in a study of T-cell reconstitution after alpha-beta-depleted transplantation in children. Researchers prepared the TCRbeta library using unique molecular identifiers, the study reports. In TCRdb, the PCR reads were re-called with MiXCR into one record per CDR3 protein. The data contain 200,000 to 250,000 distinct CDR3 sequences, roughly 10% of them singletons. The sample in question was PBMCs, obtained before TCRalphabeta/CD19-depleted stem cell transplant. The receptors come from a child in the first two years of life with acute myeloid leukemia, due to receive a stem cell transplant.

In its sample, this clonotype was seen many times. The gene calls are TRBV4-1 and TRBJ2-1, with D uncertain. From germline, CDR1 is MGHRA and CDR2 YSYEKL. The V gene lost 4 bases and the J gene lost 0 bases, with 10 bases spanning the gap. This CDR3 comprises 15 residues. The CDR3 is CASSRVESSYNEQFF. DNA for the CDR3: TGCGCCAGCAGCCGAGTGGAGAGCTCCTACAATGAGCAGTTCTTC.

This clonotype was seen at least ten times. This chain links TRBV25-1 with TRBJ2-3; TRBD2 agrees at 7 bases. Unmatched junction bases numbered 2, after V lost 0 bases and J lost 5 bases. Germline V lookup: CDR1 MGHDK, CDR2 SYGVNS. This CDR3 contains 14 residues. The CDR3 reads CASSEYPGGDTQYF. The CDR3 region has the DNA TGTGCCAGCAGTGAATATCCGGGAGGAGATACGCAGTATTTT.

This clonotype was detected many times. The genes are TRBV27 and TRBJ1-2; D may be TRBD1 (6 bases). CDR1 is MNHEY, CDR2 SMNVEV, per germline (reference sequence). The germline V and J ends were trimmed by 6 bases and 4 bases, with 12 bases remaining between them. The CDR3 has 13 residues. The CDR3 is CASSRSGVYGYTF. CDR3 coding DNA: TGTGCCAGCAGCCGATCAGGGGTCTATGGCTACACCTTC.

This clonotype has ten or more counts. V and J are TRBV20-1 and TRBJ2-1; the D is unclear. Looked up from germline, CDR1 is DFQATT and CDR2 is SNEGSKA (reference sequence). The ends were cut back, 4 bases at V and 0 bases at J, with 7 bases in the middle. This CDR3 has 13 residues. CDR3 region: CSATTISYNEQFF. The CDR3 nucleotides read TGCAGTGCTACCACCATCTCCTACAATGAGCAGTTCTTC.

This clonotype has a count of ten or more. CDR3 sequence reads: CSASRGLRDEQYF. The CDR3 coding sequence is TGCAGTGCTAGTCGAGGGTTGCGGGACGAGCAGTACTTC. This chain connects TRBV20-1 to TRBJ2-7; D may be TRBD2 (5 bases). The CDR3 is made up of 13 amino acids. The ends were cut back, 3 bases at V and 5 bases at J, with 14 bases in the middle. Per germline, CDR1 DFQATT and CDR2 SNEGSKA (reference sequence).

The chain links TRBV19 to TRBJ2-7; D is uncertain. V was clipped by 3 bases and J by 5 bases, with 11 bases between them. This CDR3 spans 13 amino acids. Germline V CDR1 and CDR2: LNHDA, SQIVND (reference sequence). The CDR3 here is CASSITRGDEQYF. As DNA, the CDR3 is TGTGCCAGTAGTATCACCCGAGGAGACGAGCAGTACTTC.

This clonotype was found many times. The V call is TRBV3-1, the J call TRBJ2-1, with 12 bases identical to TRBD2. J lost 0 bases, V lost 0 bases, and 6 bases had no gene match. Germline CDR1 reads LGHDT; CDR2 reads YNNKEL (reference sequence). This CDR3 region has 19 residues. DNA for the CDR3: TGTGCCAGCAGCCAAGATATCCTAGCGGGGGGGAGCTCCTACAATGAGCAGTTCTTC. Amino acids: CASSQDILAGGSSYNEQFF.

Remarks on this clonotype: The missing conserved phenylalanine or tryptophan at the end of this CDR3 makes a read error likely. The chain couples TRBV5-1 to TRBJ2-5; D unclear. The CDR3 is 14 amino acids. Germline values: CDR1 SGHRS, CDR2 YFSETQ. V shed 1 base and J shed 0 bases, with 7 bases lying between them. The CDR3 sequence: CASSLSSYQETQYY. The CDR3 DNA reads TGCGCCAGCAGCTTGAGCTCGTACCAAGAGACCCAGTACTAC.

This clonotype was seen many times. DNA for the CDR3: TGTGCCAGCAGCTTAACGGGCAGGGGATATGGCTACACCTTC. This gives the protein CASSLTGRGYGYTF. This chain links TRBV7-2 with TRBJ1-2, with D possibly being TRBD1 (6 bases). The CDR3 totals 14 residues. Trimming removed 2 bases at V and 5 bases at J, with 12 bases between. Germline V lookup: CDR1 SGHTA, CDR2 FQGNSA.

This clonotype occurred many times. The V and J genes are TRBV10-3 and TRBJ2-7; 8 nucleotides match TRBD2. The CDR3 contains 13 residues. Per the germline V gene, CDR1 is ENHRY and CDR2 is SYGVKD. Germline trimming cut 6 bases from V and 5 bases from J; bases unmatched to any gene: 6. The CDR3 spells CAIRTSESDEQYF. The CDR3 DNA is TGTGCCATCAGGACTAGCGAATCCGACGAGCAGTACTTC.

Many counts were recorded for this clonotype. The chain employs TRBV20-1 and TRBJ1-5; D unclear. This CDR3 has 14 residues. Germline V gene sequence: CDR1 DFQATT, CDR2 SNEGSKA (reference sequence). V gave up 0 bases and J gave up 1 base, with 7 bases separating them. The DNA of the CDR3 is TGCAGTGCTAGAGATTCGATCAGCAATCAGCCCCAGCATTTT. Its protein product is CSARDSISNQPQHF.

This clonotype occurred a few times. V usage is TRBV18 and J usage is TRBJ1-3; D call uncertain. Trimming removed 6 bases from V and 0 bases from J, with 12 bases in between. This CDR3 is 15 amino acids long. In germline, CDR1 is KGHSH, CDR2 LQKENI. The DNA for the CDR3 is TGTGCCAGCTCCGAAAGAAAAAACTCTGGAAACACCATATATTTT. This translates into CASSERKNSGNTIYF. Complete variable domain (other parts from reference TRBV18 and TRBJ1-3): NAGVMQNPRHLVRRRGQEARLRCSPMKGHSHVYWYRQLPEEGLKFMVYLQKENIIDESGMPKERFSAEFPKEGPSILRIQQVVRGDSAAYFCASSERKNSGNTIYFGEGSWLTVV.

This clonotype has at least ten counts. CDR3 bases: TGTGCCAGCAGCTTCAGAGACAACACCGGGGAGCTGTTTTTT. It codes for CASSFRDNTGELFF. V gene TRBV7-8 combines with J gene TRBJ2-2; D uncertain. The germline CDR1 and CDR2 sequences are SGHVS and FQNEAQ. Between the trimmed V and J ends, which lost 3 bases and 2 bases, there was a span of 7 bases. This CDR3 comprises 14 residues. Filled out from reference TRBV7-8 and TRBJ2-2, the complete variable domain reads GAGVSQSPRYKVAKRGQDVALRCDPISGHVSLFWYQQALGQGPEFLTYFQNEAQLDKSGLPSDRFFAERPEGSVSTLKIQRTQQEDSAVYLCASSFRDNTGELFFGEGSRLTVL.

This clonotype was detected many times. The V and J genes are TRBV5-6 and TRBJ2-7; no clear D gene. V was shortened by 6 bases and J by 1 base, with 11 bases between the two germline ends. Germline CDR1 SGHDT, CDR2 YYEEEE. The CDR3 extends over 13 amino acids. CDR3 amino acids: CASTKTVSYEQYF. Written as DNA, the CDR3 is TGTGCCAGCACCAAGACGGTATCCTACGAGCAGTACTTC. The whole variable domain, filled in from reference TRBV5-6 and TRBJ2-7, reads DAGVTQSPTHLIKTRGQQVTLRCSPKSGHDTVSWYQQALGQGPQFIFQYYEEEERQRGNFPDRFSGHQFPNYSSELNVNALLLGDSALYLCASTKTVSYEQYFGPGTRLTVT.

At least ten counts were recorded for this clonotype. The chain combines TRBV29-1 with TRBJ2-6; no definite D call. CDR1 and CDR2 from the germline V gene are SQVTM and ANQGSEA. There are 13 residues in the CDR3. The germline V and J ends were trimmed by 4 bases and 4 bases, with 8 bases remaining between them. CDR3 coding DNA: TGCAGCGTTGGGCCCTTAGGGGCCAACGTCCTGACTTTC. Amino acid sequence: CSVGPLGANVLTF.

This clonotype was recorded at least ten times. The V gene is TRBV5-6, the J gene TRBJ2-1; weak D call: TRBD2 (5 bases). The CDR3 runs 16 residues. V was clipped by 0 bases and J by 0 bases, with 10 bases between them. Germline CDR1 and CDR2: SGHDT and YYEEEE. CDR3 region: CASSLVEGGSYNEQFF. CDR3 bases: TGTGCCAGCAGCTTGGTGGAAGGAGGCTCCTACAATGAGCAGTTCTTC.

CDR3 coding DNA: TGTGCCAGCTCCCGCGGGACTCTCCGCGTCGAGCAGTACTTC. Translating it yields CASSRGTLRVEQYF. The genes are TRBV18 and TRBJ2-7; D is possibly TRBD2 (6 bases). The germline gives CDR1 KGHSH, CDR2 LQKENI. Trimming left V 6 bases short and J 6 bases short, with 18 bases between. The CDR3 runs 14 residues.

A remark on this clonotype: This may come from a read error, since a much larger clone is one base off. The chain combines TRBV7-6 with TRBJ2-5, with a possible D match to TRBD2 (6 bases). The V end was cut by 5 bases, the J end by 2 bases, with 15 bases between. Germline-derived CDR1 and CDR2 are SGHVS and FNYEAQ. CDR3 length: 15 amino acids. Here the CDR3 DNA reads TGTGCCAGCAGCCCCTGCGGCGGGGAGCAAGAGACCCAGTACTTC. It specifies CASSPCGGEQETQYF.

This clonotype has a count of ten or more. The chain uses TRBV7-9 and TRBJ2-3; TRBD2 matches 7 bases. The ends lost 2 bases at V and 6 bases at J; junction bases unmatched: 8. The germline CDR1 and CDR2 sequences are SEHNR and FQNEAQ (reference sequence). The CDR3 runs 15 residues. The CDR3 spells CASSLIVAGSDTQYF. CDR3 DNA: TGTGCCAGCAGCTTAATAGTAGCGGGTTCCGATACGCAGTATTTT.

This clonotype has a handful of counts. A read error may be the cause here, since a much bigger clone is one base away. The DNA is left out, because the CDR3 cannot be placed on it with certainty; the CDR3 is given as TCRdb lists it. This chain connects TRBV3-1 to TRBJ1-2. The CDR3 is 15 amino acids in total, end residues counted. Germline V CDR1 and CDR2: LGHDT, YNNKEL (reference sequence). The CDR3: CASCQSTSGSYGYTF.

This clonotype showed up many times. This sequence joins TRBV7-9 and TRBJ1-2, with 8 bases that match TRBD1. CDR3 length: 14 residues. The germline gives CDR1 SEHNR, CDR2 FQNEAQ (reference sequence). With V trimmed by 0 bases and J by 6 bases, 3 bases remained unmatched. CDR3 protein: CASSLATGGDGYTF. Written as DNA, the CDR3 is TGTGCCAGCAGCTTAGCCACAGGGGGGGATGGCTACACCTTC.

This clonotype was counted ten times or more. The chain couples TRBV5-1 to TRBJ2-7, with TRBD2 as a possible D gene (5 bases). Trimming took 1 base from V and 1 from J, leaving 15 bases between them. CDR1 is SGHRS, CDR2 YFSETQ, per germline. CDR3 length: 16 amino acids. The CDR3 DNA is TGCGCCAGCAGCTTGAGCCTAGCCCGACCGTCCTACGAGCAGTACTTC. It encodes CASSLSLARPSYEQYF.